This TCR beta chain was obtained from a study of blood T cell repertoires in COVID-19. Whole-study context: Sites in the United States, Italy and Spain provided acute and convalescent COVID-19 samples. The analysed material was cDNA or gDNA that came from T cells, B-cell-depleted T cells, or PBMCs.

Original data processing: The authors estimated nucleated cell counts from reference gene primer amplification. TCRdb keeps only in-frame clones here, not all; method: immunoSEQ multiplex PCR. That table supplies the V and J calls and clone size; D and trimming were determined from the DNA. Of around 300,000 clones listed, roughly 85% are singletons. Regarding this clone: Within the sample, other DNA sequences also encode this same CDR3.

V lost 8 bases to trimming and J lost 2 bases; unmatched junction nucleotides: 6. Germline CDR1 reads SGHTA; CDR2 reads FQGNSA. This CDR3 has 14 residues. Sequencing was done on a sample of peripheral blood. This sequence joins TRBV7-2 and TRBJ2-1, with 7 positions matching TRBD1. This clonotype was obtained from a woman aged 50 to 65 who had recovered from COVID-19. Here the CDR3 DNA reads TGTGCCAGCTCACCTAGGGGGCCCTACAATGAGCAGTTCTTC. Translation gives CASSPRGPYNEQFF. The complete variable domain, with remaining parts taken from reference TRBV7-2 and TRBJ2-1, reads GAGVSQSPSNKVTEKGKDVELRCDPISGHTALYWYRQSLGQGLEFLIYFQGNSAPDKSGLPSDRFSAERTGGSVSTLTIQRTQQEDSAVYLCASSPRGPYNEQFFGPGTRLTVL.